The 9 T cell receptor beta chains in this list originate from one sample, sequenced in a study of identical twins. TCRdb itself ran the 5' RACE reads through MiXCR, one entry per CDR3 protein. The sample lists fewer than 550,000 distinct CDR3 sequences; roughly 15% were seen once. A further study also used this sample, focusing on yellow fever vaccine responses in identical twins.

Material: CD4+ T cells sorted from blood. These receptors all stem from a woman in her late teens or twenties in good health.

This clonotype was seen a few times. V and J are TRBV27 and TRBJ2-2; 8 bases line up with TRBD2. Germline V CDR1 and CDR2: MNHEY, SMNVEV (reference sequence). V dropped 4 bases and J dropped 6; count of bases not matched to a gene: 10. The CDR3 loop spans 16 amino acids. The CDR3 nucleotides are TGTGCCAGCAGTTCCGGACTAGCCTTCACGGCCGGGGAGCTGTTTTTT. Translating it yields CASSSGLAFTAGELFF.

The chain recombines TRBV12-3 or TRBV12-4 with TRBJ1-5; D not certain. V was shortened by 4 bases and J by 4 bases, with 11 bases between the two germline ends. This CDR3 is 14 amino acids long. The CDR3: CASSSWGDNQPQHF. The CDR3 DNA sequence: TGTGCCAGCAGTTCTTGGGGAGATAATCAGCCCCAGCATTTT.

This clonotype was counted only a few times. The CDR3 protein is CASSPRQGGPDTQYF. The CDR3 bases are TGTGCCAGCAGCCCTCGCCAAGGAGGCCCAGATACGCAGTATTTT. The chain couples TRBV9 to TRBJ2-3, with D possibly matching TRBD2 (5 bases). CDR1 and CDR2 (germline): SGDLS, YYNGEE. V lost 4 bases and J lost 4, with 16 bases in between. This CDR3 is 15 amino acids long.

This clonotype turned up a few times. The CDR3 nucleotides are TGTGCCATCAGTGAGTCCAACATAGACACCTACGAGCAGTACTTC. Translation gives CAISESNIDTYEQYF. The rearrangement links TRBV10-3 to TRBJ2-7, with unresolved D. This CDR3 contains 15 residues. CDR1 is ENHRY, CDR2 SYGVKD, per germline. V shed 0 bases and J shed 2 bases, with 11 bases lying between them.

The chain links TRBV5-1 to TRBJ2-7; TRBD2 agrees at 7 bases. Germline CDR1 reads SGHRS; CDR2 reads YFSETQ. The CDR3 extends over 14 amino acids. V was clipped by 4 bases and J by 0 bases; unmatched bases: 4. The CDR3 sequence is CASSPTSSSYEQYF. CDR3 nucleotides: TGCGCCAGCAGCCCGACTAGCAGCTCCTACGAGCAGTACTTC.

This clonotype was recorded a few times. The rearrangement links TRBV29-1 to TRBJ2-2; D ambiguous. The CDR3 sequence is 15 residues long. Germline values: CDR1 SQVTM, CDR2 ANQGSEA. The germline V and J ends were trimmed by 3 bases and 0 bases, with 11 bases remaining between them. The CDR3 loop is CSVDTGQTNTGELFF. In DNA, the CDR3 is TGCAGCGTTGACACCGGCCAGACGAACACCGGGGAGCTGTTTTTT.

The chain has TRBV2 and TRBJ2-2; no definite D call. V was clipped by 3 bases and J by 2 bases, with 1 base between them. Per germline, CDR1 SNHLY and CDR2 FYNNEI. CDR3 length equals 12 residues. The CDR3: CASSDNTGELFF. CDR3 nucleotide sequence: TGTGCCAGCAGTGACAACACCGGGGAGCTGTTTTTT.

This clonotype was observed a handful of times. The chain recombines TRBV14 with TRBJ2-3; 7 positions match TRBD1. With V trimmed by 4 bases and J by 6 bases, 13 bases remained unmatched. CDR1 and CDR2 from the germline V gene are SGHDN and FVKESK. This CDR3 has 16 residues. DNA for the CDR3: TGTGCCAGCAGCCCACTCGGGACAGCGAGGGCTGATACGCAGTATTTT. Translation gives CASSPLGTARADTQYF.

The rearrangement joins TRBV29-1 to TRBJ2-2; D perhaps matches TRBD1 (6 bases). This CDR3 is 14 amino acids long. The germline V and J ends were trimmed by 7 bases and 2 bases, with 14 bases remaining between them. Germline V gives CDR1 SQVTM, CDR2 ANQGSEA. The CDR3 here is CSGTRGYNTGELFF. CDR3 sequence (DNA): TGCAGCGGCACCAGGGGCTACAACACCGGGGAGCTGTTTTTT.